These 27 T cell receptor beta chains share one sample of origin, sequenced in a study of patients and donors after allogeneic stem cell transplantation. TCRdb reanalysed the RT-PCR reads using MiXCR and keeps one entry per CDR3 protein. This repertoire shows 190,000 or so distinct CDR3 sequences, approximately 41% found once; its top ten account for less than 40%. The sequenced material came from blood, either unsorted or a sorted T cell fraction (not recorded which). The receptors here all came from a human donor who was either an allogeneic HSCT recipient or a stem cell or donor lymphocyte infusion donor (not recorded which). It is not recorded whose cells these are; they may come from a transplant donor.

The V and J genes are TRBV6-5 and TRBJ1-6; maybe TRBD1 (6 bases). V gave up 5 bases and J gave up 6 bases, with 20 bases separating them. The V gene's germline CDR1 is MNHEY and CDR2 SVGAGI. This CDR3 has 17 amino acids. The CDR3 DNA reads TGTGCCAGCAGTACTGTGACAGGAGCTACTTCTAATTCACCCCTCCACTTT. Its protein is CASSTVTGATSNSPLHF.

The chain is built from TRBV5-4 and TRBJ2-1; 7 nucleotides agree with TRBD1. Germline loops: CDR1 SGHNT, CDR2 YYREEE (reference sequence). CDR3 length equals 15 residues. The junction had 9 bases not matched to a gene; V was cut back by 4 bases and J by 5 bases. The CDR3 bases are TGTGCCAGCAGCCTAAGACAGGGAAGGAACAATGAGCAGTTCTTC. Its translation: CASSLRQGRNNEQFF.

This clonotype has more than one count but fewer than ten. V is TRBV4-2 and J is TRBJ2-7; 9 bases are shared with TRBD2. In germline, CDR1 is LGHNA, CDR2 YNFKEQ. V gave up 0 bases and J gave up 6 bases; unmatched junction bases: 6. The CDR3 spans 15 residues. The CDR3 bases are TGTGCCAGCAGCCAAGATATGCTAGCGGGGCTCGAGCAGTACTTC. The encoded protein is CASSQDMLAGLEQYF.

This chain joins TRBV5-5 and TRBJ2-5, with 8 nucleotides matching TRBD2. The junction had 10 bases not matched to a gene; V was cut back by 1 base and J by 5 bases. The CDR3 spans 16 residues. Looked up from germline, CDR1 is SGHKS and CDR2 is YYEKEE (reference sequence). CDR3 region: CASSLSRAGGLETQYF. In nucleotides, the CDR3 is TGTGCCAGCAGCTTGAGTAGGGCGGGAGGACTGGAGACCCAGTACTTC. The entire variable domain, with the rest obtained from reference TRBV5-5 and TRBJ2-5, is as follows: DAGVTQSPTHLIKTRGQQVTLRCSPISGHKSVSWYQQVLGQGPQFIFQYYEKEERGRGNFPDRFSARQFPNYSSELNVNALLLGDSALYLCASSLSRAGGLETQYFGPGTRLLVL.

This clonotype turned up a few times. This rearrangement joins TRBV4-3 to TRBJ2-1; 7 bases map to TRBD2. Germline V gene lookup returns CDR1 LGHNA and CDR2 YSLEER. V gave up 1 base and J gave up 0 bases; unmatched junction bases: 9. The CDR3 runs to 18 residues. CDR3 protein: CASSQVEREGSSYNEQFF. CDR3 DNA sequence: TGCGCCAGCAGCCAAGTGGAGCGGGAAGGGAGCTCCTACAATGAGCAGTTCTTC.

This chain uses TRBV20-1 with TRBJ2-3; D gene ambiguous. CDR3 size: 11 residues. Germline V lookup: CDR1 DFQATT, CDR2 SNEGSKA (reference sequence). V was cut by 3 bases and J by 6 bases, with 7 bases left in between. CDR3 nucleotides: TGCAGTGCTAGGTTCAGGGATACGCAGTATTTT. It translates to CSARFRDTQYF.

This clonotype came up a few times. The chain uses TRBV15 and TRBJ1-4; D is unclear. The V end lost 4 bases, the J end lost 0 bases, and 9 bases lay between the germline ends. The germline gives CDR1 LNHNV, CDR2 YYDKDF (reference sequence). The length of the CDR3 is 15 residues. The CDR3: CATSTRRSTNEKLFF. Written as DNA, the CDR3 is TGTGCCACCAGCACCCGGCGCTCAACTAATGAAAAACTGTTTTTT.

This clonotype was counted between two and nine times. The V and J genes are TRBV9 and TRBJ2-3, with 7 bases identical to TRBD1. This CDR3 has 15 residues. CDR1 and CDR2 (germline): SGDLS, YYNGEE. V shed 0 bases, J shed 0 bases, and the junction held 1 base outside the gene matches. CDR3: CASSVEGASTDTQYF. CDR3 sequence (DNA): TGTGCCAGCAGCGTAGAGGGGGCGAGCACAGATACGCAGTATTTT. Complete variable domain (other parts from reference TRBV9 and TRBJ2-3): DSGVTQTPKHLITATGQRVTLRCSPRSGDLSVYWYQQSLDQGLQFLIQYYNGEERAKGNILERFSAQQFPDLHSELNLSSLELGDSALYFCASSVEGASTDTQYFGPGTRLTVL.

The gene calls are TRBV29-1 and TRBJ2-2; the D gene is possibly TRBD1 (6 bases). CDR1 and CDR2 from the germline V gene are SQVTM and ANQGSEA. Between the trimmed V and J ends, which lost 7 bases and 4 bases, there was a span of 13 bases. This CDR3 has 13 residues. The DNA of the CDR3 is TGCAGCGCCACCGAGGACAGCACCGGGGAGCTGTTTTTT. Protein product: CSATEDSTGELFF.

The rearrangement links TRBV15 to TRBJ1-1; D not resolved. The length of the CDR3 is 16 residues. The ends were cut back, 0 bases at V and 1 base at J, with 12 bases in the middle. CDR1 and CDR2 (germline): LNHNV, YYDKDF (reference sequence). CDR3 bases: TGTGCCACCAGCAGAGATCTGCGCCCAGAGAACACTGAAGCTTTCTTT. Residues: CATSRDLRPENTEAFF.

In this sample, this clonotype turned up a few times. V usage is TRBV10-3 and J usage is TRBJ1-4; D unclear. V lost 0 bases and J lost 5, with 4 bases in between. The CDR3 spans 13 residues. CDR1 ENHRY and CDR2 SYGVKD come from the germline V gene. The CDR3 DNA is TGTGCCATCAGTGAGTCGTCAAATGAAAAACTGTTTTTT. It yields the protein CAISESSNEKLFF.

V is TRBV20-1 and J is TRBJ2-1, with 11 bases lining up with TRBD2. V dropped 6 bases and J dropped 3; count of bases not matched to a gene: 4. Germline values: CDR1 DFQATT, CDR2 SNEGSKA (reference sequence). The CDR3 has 14 residues. The DNA for the CDR3 is TGCAGTGCGCCCGGGACTAGCGGCTACAATGAGCAGTTCTTC. It is translated as CSAPGTSGYNEQFF.

V gene TRBV12-3 or TRBV12-4 combines with J gene TRBJ2-3, with a tentative D call TRBD1 (5 bases). V was cut by 5 bases and J by 6 bases, with 12 bases left in between. The CDR3 spans 13 residues. This CDR3 reads CASSGALGDTQYF. As DNA, the CDR3 is TGTGCCAGCAGTGGGGCGTTAGGGGATACGCAGTATTTT.

The rearrangement uses TRBV20-1 and TRBJ1-1; D gene uncertain. The CDR3 runs 13 residues. V was pared by 1 base and J by 3 bases, with 9 bases between. Germline values: CDR1 DFQATT, CDR2 SNEGSKA (reference sequence). The CDR3 DNA is TGCAGTGCTAGAGGTTTTGGGGACACTGAAGCTTTCTTT. It yields the protein CSARGFGDTEAFF.

This clonotype was observed many times. The chain couples TRBV6-5 to TRBJ1-1, with a possible D match to TRBD1 (5 bases). Per the germline V gene, CDR1 is MNHEY and CDR2 is SVGAGI. This CDR3 is 14 amino acids long. The V end was cut by 5 bases, the J end by 6 bases, with 16 bases between. The DNA of the CDR3 is TGTGCCAGCAGTCCGGGGGAGGGAGGCGCTGAAGCTTTCTTT. This encodes CASSPGEGGAEAFF.

The rearrangement links TRBV12-3 or TRBV12-4 to TRBJ2-7; D might be TRBD1 (6 bases). The CDR3 length is 14 residues. Deletions cut 6 bases from V and 4 bases from J, with 16 bases between. CDR3 nucleotide sequence: TGTGCCAGCAGCACGACAGGTGGACCTTACGAGCAGTACTTC. It encodes CASSTTGGPYEQYF.

This clonotype was picked up a small number of times. This sequence joins TRBV24-1 and TRBJ1-2, with D unclear. Germline CDR1 KGHDR, CDR2 SFDVKD. V was trimmed by 4 bases and J by 7 bases, leaving 15 bases between them. This CDR3 region has 14 residues. DNA of the CDR3: TGTGCCACCAGTGACTCGGGCCGGAACACTGGCTACACCTTC. This gives the protein CATSDSGRNTGYTF.

The chain uses TRBV2 and TRBJ1-2; 8 bases are shared with TRBD1. V dropped 5 bases and J dropped 4; count of bases not matched to a gene: 3. Germline CDR1 is SNHLY and CDR2 is FYNNEI. The CDR3 is 13 amino acids. As DNA, the CDR3 is TGTGCCAGCAGTTCACAGGGGGGCTATGGCTACACCTTC. It codes for CASSSQGGYGYTF.

V and J are TRBV27 and TRBJ2-2; D is unclear. Germline V CDR1 and CDR2: MNHEY, SMNVEV (reference sequence). The CDR3 totals 14 residues. Trimming shortened V by 1 base and J by 4 bases, and 7 bases separated the two germline ends. The DNA for the CDR3 is TGTGCCAGCAGTTTATTAGACGGCACCGGGGAGCTGTTTTTT. This translates into CASSLLDGTGELFF.

The chain employs TRBV12-3 or TRBV12-4 and TRBJ2-3, with 9 bases identical to TRBD2. This CDR3 has 16 residues. Trimming cost V 5 bases and J 5 bases; bases outside gene matches: 11. The CDR3: CASSLIAGVLRDTQYF. The CDR3 DNA is TGTGCCAGCAGTCTCATAGCGGGAGTGTTGAGAGATACGCAGTATTTT.

This clonotype was counted between two and nine times. The chain has TRBV9 and TRBJ1-1; 8 bases line up with TRBD1. The CDR3 covers 12 residues. V was pared by 3 bases and J by 7 bases, with 2 bases of the junction left unmatched. Per the germline V gene, CDR1 is SGDLS and CDR2 is YYNGEE. CDR3 sequence (DNA): TGTGCCAGCAGCGCCGGACAGGGTGAAGCTTTCTTT. Its translation is CASSAGQGEAFF.

The rearrangement uses TRBV27 and TRBJ2-2, with D possibly TRBD2 on 6 matching bases. Germline V gene data show CDR1 as MNHEY and CDR2 as SMNVEV (reference sequence). V shed 3 bases and J shed 4 bases, with 9 bases lying between them. This CDR3 contains 14 residues. The CDR3 DNA reads TGTGCCAGCAGTTTCGGAGCGGGCACCGGGGAGCTGTTTTTT. This sequence encodes CASSFGAGTGELFF.

The chain is built from TRBV29-1 and TRBJ2-7, with D perhaps matching TRBD2 (6 bases). The V end lost 4 bases, the J end lost 7 bases, and 11 bases lay between the germline ends. The CDR3 sequence is 11 residues long. Looked up from germline, CDR1 is SQVTM and CDR2 is ANQGSEA. CDR3 amino acids: CSVGGSGEQYF. CDR3 bases: TGCAGCGTTGGGGGGAGCGGGGAGCAGTACTTC.

This clonotype was seen a handful of times. The V gene is TRBV12-3 or TRBV12-4, the J gene TRBJ1-1; 9 bases agree with TRBD1. The CDR3 length is 19 residues. The trim removed 3 bases at V and 2 bases at J, leaving 16 bases unmatched. The CDR3 spells CASSFYRRQGDHINTEAFF. CDR3 DNA sequence: TGTGCCAGCAGTTTTTATCGGCGACAGGGGGATCACATAAACACTGAAGCTTTCTTT.

A few counts support this clonotype. V and J are TRBV7-9 and TRBJ1-5; D is ambiguous. The CDR3 covers 14 residues. V gave up 1 base and J gave up 2 bases, with 6 bases separating them. CDR1 is SEHNR and CDR2 is FQNEAQ in the germline V gene (reference sequence). CDR3 amino acids: CASSLGAGNQPQHF. CDR3 sequence (DNA): TGTGCCAGCAGCTTAGGGGCAGGCAATCAGCCCCAGCATTTT.

About this clonotype itself: Germline and junction disagree at one end, which may indicate a read error. The chain has TRBV7-8 and TRBJ1-1; D may be TRBD1 (5 bases). The CDR3 contains 12 residues. Germline V gene sequence: CDR1 SGHVS, CDR2 FQNEAQ. CDR3 loop: CASSLALTGPDF. The CDR3 DNA reads TGTGCCAGCAGCTTAGCCCTAACGGGACCCGACTTT.

This clonotype was observed a few times. The chain recombines TRBV24-1 with TRBJ1-5, with D hard to call. V lost 0 bases, J lost 4 bases, and 6 bases lay in between. This CDR3 is built from 14 residues. In germline, CDR1 is KGHDR, CDR2 SFDVKD. DNA of the CDR3: TGTGCCACCAGTGATTTGCAAGAGAATCAGCCCCAGCATTTT. Encoded protein: CATSDLQENQPQHF.